This T cell receptor (beta chain) was retrieved from a study of blood T cell repertoires in COVID-19. Measured with immunoSEQ multiplex PCR; TCRdb has only the in-frame clones, and not every one. The table has fewer than 250,000 clones, 85% to 90% seen once. The CDR3 runs to 15 residues. Germline values: CDR1 SEHNR, CDR2 FQNEAQ (reference sequence). V gave up 5 bases and J gave up 1 base, with 12 bases separating them. The chain combines TRBV7-9 with TRBJ1-3; perhaps TRBD1 as D (5 bases). This clonotype originated in a man younger than 45 with COVID-19, enrolled during active disease. The specimen was peripheral blood. The CDR3 loop reads CASSGTGFSGNTIYF. The CDR3 nucleotides read TGTGCCAGCAGCGGAACAGGATTTTCTGGAAACACCATATATTTT.